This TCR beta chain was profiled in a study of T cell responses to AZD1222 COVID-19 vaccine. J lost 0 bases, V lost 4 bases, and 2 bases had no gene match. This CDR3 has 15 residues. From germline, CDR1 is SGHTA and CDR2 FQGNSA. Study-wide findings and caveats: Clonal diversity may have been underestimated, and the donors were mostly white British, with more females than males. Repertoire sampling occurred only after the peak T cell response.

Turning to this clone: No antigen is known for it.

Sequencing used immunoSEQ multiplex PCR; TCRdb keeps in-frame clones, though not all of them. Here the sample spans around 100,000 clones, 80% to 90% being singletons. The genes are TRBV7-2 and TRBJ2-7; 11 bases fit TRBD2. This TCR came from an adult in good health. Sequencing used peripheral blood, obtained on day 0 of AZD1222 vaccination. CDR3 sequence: CASSSTSGSSYEQYF. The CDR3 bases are TGTGCCAGCAGCTCTACTAGCGGGAGCTCCTACGAGCAGTACTTC.